This T cell receptor (beta chain) comes out of a study of OX40 agonist ivuxolimab in advanced cancers. Assay: immunoSEQ multiplex PCR; the TCRdb copy retains only in-frame clones and omits some. The sample holds around 70,000 clones, approximately 81% seen once. V dropped 8 bases and J dropped 8; count of bases not matched to a gene: 9. The CDR3 is made up of 13 amino acids. The V gene's germline CDR1 is SNHLY and CDR2 FYNNEI. The input for sequencing was CD4+ or CD8+ T cells sorted from blood, taken in a trial of the OX40 agonist ivuxolimab. This sequence was found in an adult with an advanced solid tumor such as melanoma, head and neck, liver or kidney cancer. V usage is TRBV2 and J usage is TRBJ1-2; 9 bases align to TRBD1. The CDR3: CASDDPTGGGYTF. CDR3 coding DNA: TGTGCCAGCGACGACCCGACAGGGGGAGGCTACACCTTC.